These T cell receptor beta chains were read from a single sample in a study of T cells after yellow fever vaccination. TCRdb re-called the 5' RACE reads with MiXCR, one entry per CDR3 protein. The sample includes hundreds of thousands of distinct CDR3 sequences, 10% to 15% of them seen just once. The material was PBMCs, obtained on the day of the yellow fever booster vaccination. Receptors originate from a man aged 30 to 45 who received the YFV17D yellow fever vaccine. CDR3s include the opening cysteine and the closing phenylalanine or tryptophan. D genes are given only for firm matches. Clone size appears in some rows only: once, few, many, or a class for an expanded clone.

TRBV6-1	few	TRBJ1-2	NA	TGTGCCAGCAGTGACGGAGGGACTGCCTATGGCTACACCTTC	CASSDGGTAYGYTF
TRBV20-1	NA	TRBJ2-7	NA	TGCAGTGCTAGAACCCCGGGGGCGGCCTACGAGCAGTACTTC	CSARTPGAAYEQYF
TRBV5-6	NA	TRBJ2-2	TRBD1	TGTGCCAGCAGCTTGTTTACAGGGGGAAACACCGGGGAGCTGTTTTTT	CASSLFTGGNTGELFF
TRBV5-6	NA	TRBJ1-2	NA	TGTGCCAGCAGCCCCGACTGGCATAAATATGGCTACACCTTC	CASSPDWHKYGYTF
TRBV6-4	many	TRBJ2-1	TRBD2	TGTGCCAGCAGTCCTCAAGTCCCGGGACGGAGAACTAGCGCCAGCTCCTACAATGAGCAGTTCTTC	CASSPQVPGRRTSASSYNEQFF
TRBV27	NA	TRBJ2-1	TRBD2	TGTGCCAGCCACACCCGAGCGGGAGGGCCGAAAAATGAGCAGTTCTTC	CASHTRAGGPKNEQFF
TRBV7-9	NA	TRBJ1-1	NA	TGTGCCAGCAGCGACCTCGGGGCGGGGAAGGCTGAAGCTTTCTTT	CASSDLGAGKAEAFF
TRBV11-2	NA	TRBJ2-1	NA	TGTGCCAGCAGCTTAAATCCGGACTACGGGAATGAGCAGTTCTTC	CASSLNPDYGNEQFF
TRBV27	NA	TRBJ2-3	NA	TGTGCCAGCAGCTCTCAGCTAGGGGATACGCAGTATTTT	CASSSQLGDTQYF
TRBV6-2/TRBV6-3	NA	TRBJ2-7	TRBD2	TGTGCCAGCAGTTACTGGCCGGGACTAGCGGGAACCTACGAGCAGTACTTC	CASSYWPGLAGTYEQYF
TRBV11-2	few	TRBJ2-3	TRBD2	TGTGCCAGCAGCTTAGACCCAGGACTAGCGGGTGGAGGAACAGATACGCAGTATTTT	CASSLDPGLAGGGTDTQYF
TRBV12-3/TRBV12-4	few	TRBJ2-3	TRBD2	TGTGCCAGCAGTCTCACGGGACTAGCGGGAGGGGTTACGCAGTATTTT	CASSLTGLAGGVTQYF
TRBV7-9	few	TRBJ2-3	NA	TGTGCCAGCCTAGGGGGTCATGGCACAGATACGCAGTATTTT	CASLGGHGTDTQYF
TRBV6-6	few	TRBJ2-5	NA	TGTGCCAGCAGTGCCCCGATGGGGGAGACCCAGTACTTC	CASSAPMGETQYF
TRBV6-2/TRBV6-3	NA	TRBJ2-2	NA	TGTGCCAGCAGTTATCAGAGCGGGGAGCTGTTTTTT	CASSYQSGELFF
TRBV6-1	NA	TRBJ1-1	NA	TGTGCCAGCAGTCGGCAGGGGCTCAGGGACACTGAAGCTTTCTTT	CASSRQGLRDTEAFF
TRBV20-1	NA	TRBJ1-4	TRBD1	TGCAGTGCTAGGGATCGGACAGGGGAAAATGAAAAACTGTTTTTT	CSARDRTGENEKLFF
TRBV7-9	many	TRBJ1-1	NA	TGTGCCAGCAGCTTAGCGGTTTCGTGGGGGAGCACTGAAGCTTTCTTT	CASSLAVSWGSTEAFF
TRBV19	NA	TRBJ1-4	NA	TGTGCCAGTAGTATAGATCAGACAGCAACTAATGAAAAACTGTTTTTT	CASSIDQTATNEKLFF
TRBV6-2/TRBV6-3	few	TRBJ2-4	TRBD1	TGTGCCAGTCGGGACTCTACCGGGACAGGAACCCTTCAGTACTTC	CASRDSTGTGTLQYF
TRBV6-1	few	TRBJ2-5	NA	TGTGCCAGCAGCAAAGAGGGAGCACAAGAGACCCAGTACTTC	CASSKEGAQETQYF
TRBV12-5	NA	TRBJ2-7	TRBD1	TGTGCTAGTGCCAAAGACAGGGACCCTTACGAGCAGTACTTC	CASAKDRDPYEQYF
TRBV27	NA	TRBJ2-4	NA	TGTGCCAGCAGTTTAAGGGGGGCGGACATTCAGTACTTC	CASSLRGADIQYF
TRBV12-5	few	TRBJ2-1	TRBD2	TGTGCTAGTGTGGCGGGAGGGTCCAACAATGAGCAGTTCTTC	CASVAGGSNNEQFF
TRBV6-5	NA	TRBJ2-7	NA	TGTGCCAGCAGAAAAAGCTGGTACGAGCAGTACTTC	CASRKSWYEQYF
TRBV6-1	few	TRBJ1-1	NA	TGTGCCAGCAGGGCGGAGGTGAGCACTGAAGCTTTCTTT	CASRAEVSTEAFF
TRBV11-2	NA	TRBJ2-5	TRBD1	TGTGCCAGCAGGAGAAACAGGGGCGGAGGAGAGACCCAGTACTTC	CASRRNRGGGETQYF
TRBV28	NA	TRBJ2-7	NA	TGTGCCAGCAGTTTAATTTTCGGGGGTGTCTACGAGCAGTACTTC	CASSLIFGGVYEQYF
TRBV29-1	few	TRBJ2-1	NA	TGCAGCGTTGACCCCCCCGGGCAGTGGAGGGACAATGAGCAGTTCTTC	CSVDPPGQWRDNEQFF